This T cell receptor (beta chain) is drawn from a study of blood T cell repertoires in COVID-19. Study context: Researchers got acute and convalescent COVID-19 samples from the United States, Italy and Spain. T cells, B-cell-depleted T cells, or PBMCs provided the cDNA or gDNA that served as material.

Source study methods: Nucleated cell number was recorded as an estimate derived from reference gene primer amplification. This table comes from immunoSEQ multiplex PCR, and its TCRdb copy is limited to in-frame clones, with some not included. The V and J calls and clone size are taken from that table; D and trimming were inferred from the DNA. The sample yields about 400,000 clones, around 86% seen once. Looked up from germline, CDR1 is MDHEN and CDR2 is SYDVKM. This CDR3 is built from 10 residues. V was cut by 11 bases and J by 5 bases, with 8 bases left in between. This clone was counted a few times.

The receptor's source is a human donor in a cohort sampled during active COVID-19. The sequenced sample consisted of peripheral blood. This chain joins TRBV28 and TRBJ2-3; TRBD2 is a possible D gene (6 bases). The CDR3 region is CAVGGDTQYF. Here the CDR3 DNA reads TGTGCCGTCGGGGGAGATACGCAGTATTTT.